A single TCR beta chain is shown here with its context. Its antigen is not known. The source of the sample is a study of OX40 agonist ivuxolimab in advanced cancers. Whole-study context: Patients were given ivuxolimab, an antibody that agonizes OX40 (CD134). Patient treatment consisted of intravenous ivuxolimab administration every 2 weeks at 0.01 to 10 mg/kg. Of mixed ages from about 23 to 85 and averaging roughly 64 years, the group was more than 65% male.

Overall study findings and caveats: Patients with a partial response at 0.1-3.0 mg/kg had among the lowest clonal expansion.

Germline V CDR1 and CDR2: SGHDT, YYEEEE. The CDR3 runs 15 residues. Trimming cost V 4 bases and J 4 bases, with 12 bases left between them. The table came from immunoSEQ multiplex PCR; TCRdb's copy has only in-frame clones and leaves some out. The table records some 66,000 clones, approximately 90% of them present only once. Source: CD4+ or CD8+ T cells sorted from blood, taken in a trial of the OX40 agonist ivuxolimab. The origin of this receptor is an adult with an advanced solid tumor such as melanoma, head and neck, liver or kidney cancer. The genes are TRBV5-6 and TRBJ1-6; no reliable D call. The CDR3 protein is CASSLPGFYNSPLHF. The CDR3 bases are TGTGCCAGCAGCCTCCCAGGTTTTTATAATTCACCCCTCCACTTT. The full variable domain, with the rest looked up from reference TRBV5-6 and TRBJ1-6, is DAGVTQSPTHLIKTRGQQVTLRCSPKSGHDTVSWYQQALGQGPQFIFQYYEEEERQRGNFPDRFSGHQFPNYSSELNVNALLLGDSALYLCASSLPGFYNSPLHFGNGTRLTVT.